This paragraph reports one T cell receptor (beta chain). The specificity of this receptor is unknown. No per-base quality is available; no much larger clone lies one base away. This entry comes from a study of cytomegalovirus exposure and HLA in healthy donors (dated by TCRdb to the late 2010s). Describing the broader study: According to an earlier analysis of 550 to 700 of the donors, 150 million to 200 million T cells yielded 117 million unique TCR beta sequences and around 300 Gb of sequence data. All discovery cohort repertoires had been generated on a single sequencing platform. Several DR-DQ haplotypes were treated as single units for association and clustering because of strong linkage in the cohort. The aim of the study was to test whether cataloging public T cell receptors could identify signatures of past pathogen exposure. A later genetic analysis took genome-wide SNP genotypes for about three fifths of the 666 donors and used that subset as a discovery cohort. The study combined high-throughput TCR immunosequencing, statistical association of individual TCRs with disease status, and machine learning to predict cytomegalovirus infection status. A separate validation cohort of 100 to 150 different subjects was used in addition to the roughly 720-subject first cohort. The genetic ancestry cluster associated with self-reported Caucasian donors included over 80% of the 300 to 450 genotyped donors. In a later analysis, previously published TCR beta repertoires from 550 to 700 donors were re-analyzed and high-resolution HLA genotyping was added so that TCR occurrence patterns could be studied. An earlier analysis of approximately 630 of the donors applied high-throughput TCR beta sequencing to assess whether each TCR beta V gene segment acted as functional or pseudogenic. The T cell repertoires of 550 to 850 subjects were profiled by immunosequencing and related to cytomegalovirus serostatus. Roughly 300 gigabases of sequencing data and tens of millions of unique TCR sequences were included in an early release covering about 700 HLA-typed donors. Both class I and class II loci were covered by HLA typing, at four-digit resolution. Donor age, sex, ethnicity and CMV serostatus were compiled together with the repertoire data. Across 300 to 400 genotyped donors of the cohort, an average of about 240,000 unique TCR beta nucleotide sequences per donor were sequenced, and around 19% of those sequences were non-productive. In the later analysis, no new phenotypic data were used to find candidate immune exposures; instead, reliance was placed on TCR beta sequences and their occurrence across donors. The number of donors typed differed by locus, with 629-630 for A, B, C, DRB1 and DQB1, more than 500 for DQA1, about 610 for DPA1, and 450 to 480 for DPB1. What the study reported, not specific to this receptor: A later analysis associated roughly 17,000 TCR beta sequences with specific HLA alleles at a false discovery rate of 0.05. In vitro tests confirmed that a few of the cytomegalovirus-associated TCR beta chains recognize cytomegalovirus antigens. In a later analysis, several top co-occurrence clusters were reported to appear linked to parvovirus B19, influenza, CMV and Epstein-Barr virus. The 87-base-pair reads could not distinguish some IMGT-functional V segments, including TRBV6-2 and TRBV6-3, so those segments were excluded. In the study, around 160 TCR beta chains were listed as associated with cytomegalovirus. The earlier analysis of approximately 590 of the donors excluded some 15 rarely observed V segments, including chromosome 9 orphons, because counts were too low. V-gene and J-gene trimming of TCR beta chains was associated with a missense DCLRE1C variant in a later genetic analysis, and the association was replicated in an independent cohort. Across donors, most TCR sequences were observed very rarely, whereas some public TCRs were present in many individuals. Presence/absence analyses assumed roughly uniform sequencing depth across donors, an assumption that may not hold. According to the authors, the approach could potentially be generalized to other disease states and immunological phenotypes. An earlier analysis of some 590 of the donors showed that most TCR beta V segments appeared in productive rearrangements either about 87% or about 30% of the time, which broadly matched IMGT annotations. In a later analysis, most CMV-associated TCR beta chains were found to appear HLA-restricted, with HLA associations seemingly driven largely by CMV exposure. In both the original and validation cohorts, the classifier was reported to diagnose cytomegalovirus status with high specificity and sensitivity. A further reported finding was that TCR beta sequences accurately predicted the HLA-A and HLA-B alleles for most subjects in the first cohort. When HLA alleles, especially DR and DQ, strongly co-occurred, TCR associations were difficult to assign to individual alleles. This cohort had only TCR beta chains sequenced, and the lack of alpha or paired-chain data limited which features could be detected. Linkage disequilibrium might explain the correlated functional status among segregating V segments, but an unknown experimental factor could not be excluded. In a later analysis, HLA-associated TCR beta chains showed more clonal expansion and lower generation probabilities than non-associated chains that were equally common. A later analysis found that TCR association rates varied across HLA loci, with DRB1 alleles showing the most associated TCRs and HLA-C alleles the fewest. The only immune exposure information available for the cohort was CMV serostatus. Compared with the approximately 720-donor mean, donors in an Asian-associated ancestry cluster had fewer N-insertions in productive TCRs, according to a later genetic analysis. A group of highly shared sequence variants was considered likely to be a technical artifact of the sequencing pipeline. Because HLA typing was unavailable for some donors at each locus, only the typed subset was used in association tests.

According to the germline V gene, CDR1 reads SNHLY and CDR2 reads FYNNEI. V is reduced by 2 bases and J by 6 bases, leaving a spacing of 17 bases between them. The CDR3 runs 15 residues from the cysteine to the phenylalanine. Of the read, only the CDR3 DNA is kept; its 45 bases are in frame from base 1. Libraries were built with the immunoSEQ multiplex PCR assay. A mixture of 60 forward primers for TCR Vbeta segments and 13 reverse primers for TCR Jbeta segments was used in the multiplex PCR. The CDR3 region of rearranged TCR beta genes was amplified from genomic DNA by a multiplex PCR assay. The Illumina HiSeq System was used to sequence the amplified TCR beta libraries as 87-base-pair reads. Concerning the study's data processing: In a later analysis, tens of millions of unique TCR beta chains were counted across the 500 to 850 repertoires, and approximately 9.9 million of these chains were shared by at least two donors. To remove PCR and sequencing errors, raw reads were error-corrected and collapsed into unique sequences using a nearest-neighbor algorithm that merged closely related sequences. To assign V, D and J gene segments, CDR3 sequences were aligned to IMGT reference sequences. For a sequence to be retained, a match of at least six nucleotides to both a V gene segment and a J gene segment was required. Rearrangements were classified as productive when the CDR3 lacked stop codons and remained in frame with V and J, and all other rearrangements were classified as non-productive. CDR3 was defined according to IMGT convention as the region running from the second conserved V-encoded cysteine to the conserved J-encoded phenylalanine. The earlier analysis of 500 to 600 of the donors excluded sequences that lacked an unambiguous match to a single V gene segment. In an earlier analysis of approximately 590 of the donors, V segments were called functional above 56.7% productive rearrangements and were called segregating when the between-donor standard deviation exceeded 5%. To diagnose cytomegalovirus status from the catalog of TCR beta chain sequences, a statistical classification framework was built. In a later analysis, TCR nucleotide sequences were compared against IMGT/GENE-DB human TR gene sequences so that V and J genes could be assigned. The TCRdist pipeline was used in a later analysis to assign CDR3 sequences and most-parsimonious VDJ recombination scenarios. In a later analysis, each TCR beta chain was defined by its CDR3 amino acid sequence together with its V-gene family, and reads lacking a unique V-gene family were excluded. In a later analysis, some 600 highly shared, low-generation-probability nucleotide sequences were removed to address suspected cross-contamination and a sequencing artifact. In a later analysis, a clonal expansion index was calculated for each public chain from normalized within-repertoire ranks of inferred template counts. In a later analysis, generation probabilities were computed with a VDJ recombination model fitted to out-of-frame rearrangements, and the resulting probabilities were checked against IGoR. In a later analysis, hypergeometric tests were used to score TCR-TCR, TCR-HLA and TCR-CMV co-occurrence, with a repertoire-size bias correction applied to TCR pairs. In a later analysis, false discovery rates were estimated by permuting HLA or CMV assignments 20 times. In a later analysis, co-occurring TCRs were grouped with DBSCAN, and TCRdist sequence similarity was added when clustering was performed within HLA-allele-positive subsets. Repertoires with fewer than 30,000 or more than 120,000 public chains, plus five repertoires with anomalous nucleotide sharing, were excluded from co-occurrence clustering. This is the immuneACCESS table as TCRdb keeps it, with only in-frame sequences that have V and J called. A part of the clones is gone; compared with another copy, unresolved V genes explain less than half, and the rest is unexplained. The V and J calls and clone size were taken over from that table, and D and trimming were inferred from the DNA. The sample data list about 98,000 clones, and over 65% of these were observed just once. Of the sample, roughly 17% falls within the top ten clones.

The cohort comprised some 700 healthy bone marrow donors. At the time of sampling, every cohort member was nominally healthy, though immune exposures that went unrecorded were likely present. The donor was CMV seropositive and was included in the group of around 300 seropositive cohort members. Every donor gave a peripheral blood sample, and the peripheral blood mononuclear cells from that sample were used for TCR beta sequencing. Genomic DNA was extracted from the blood cell samples with the Qiagen DNeasy Blood Extraction Kit. The chain uses TRBV2 and TRBJ2-7; TRBD1 is a weak D gene call, 5 bases matching. This TCR derives from a man aged 55 to 69 in good health and CMV-seropositive. Sequences were obtained from PBMCs. The DNA sequence reads TGTGCCAGCAGTGAACGTCCAGGGTGGGCCTCCGAGCAGTACTTC. This sequence encodes CASSERPGWASEQYF.